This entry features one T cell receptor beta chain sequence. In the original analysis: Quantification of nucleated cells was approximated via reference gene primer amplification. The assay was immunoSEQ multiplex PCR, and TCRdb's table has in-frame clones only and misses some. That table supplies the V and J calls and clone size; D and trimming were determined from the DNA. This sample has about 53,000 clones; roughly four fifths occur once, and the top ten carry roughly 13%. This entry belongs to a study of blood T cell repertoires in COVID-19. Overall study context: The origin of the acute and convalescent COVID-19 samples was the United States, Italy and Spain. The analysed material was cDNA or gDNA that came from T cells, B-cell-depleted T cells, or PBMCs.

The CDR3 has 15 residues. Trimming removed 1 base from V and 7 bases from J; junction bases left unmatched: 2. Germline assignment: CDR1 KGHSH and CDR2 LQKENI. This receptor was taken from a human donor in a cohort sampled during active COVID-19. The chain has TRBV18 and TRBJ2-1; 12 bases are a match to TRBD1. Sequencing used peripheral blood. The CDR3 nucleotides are TGTGCCAGCTCACCACGGGGACAGGGGGCAAATGAGCAGTTCTTC. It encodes CASSPRGQGANEQFF.